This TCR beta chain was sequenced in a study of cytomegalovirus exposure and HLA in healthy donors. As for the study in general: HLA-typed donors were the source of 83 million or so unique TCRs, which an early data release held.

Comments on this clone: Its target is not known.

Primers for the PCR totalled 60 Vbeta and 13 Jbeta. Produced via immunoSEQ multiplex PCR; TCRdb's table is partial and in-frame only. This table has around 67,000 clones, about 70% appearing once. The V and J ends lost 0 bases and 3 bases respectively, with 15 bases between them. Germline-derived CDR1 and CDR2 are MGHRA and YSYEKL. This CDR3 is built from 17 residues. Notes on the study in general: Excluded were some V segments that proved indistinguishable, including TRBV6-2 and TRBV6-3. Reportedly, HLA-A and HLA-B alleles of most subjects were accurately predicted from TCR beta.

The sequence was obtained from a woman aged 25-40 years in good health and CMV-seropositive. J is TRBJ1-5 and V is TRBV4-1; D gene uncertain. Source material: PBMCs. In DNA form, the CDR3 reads TGCGCCAGCAGCCAAGATCTTGCACATTCAGTCAATCAGCCCCAGCATTTT. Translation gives CASSQDLAHSVNQPQHF.